This passage covers 29 T cell receptor beta chains from one sample sequenced in a study of T cells in women clearing cervical HPV infection. Generated by immunoSEQ multiplex PCR, the TCRdb table keeps only in-frame clones and is missing some. The sample has 14,000 or so clones. What was sequenced was blood buffy coat. These TCRs come from a woman aged 18 to 75 with a cervical HPV16 infection that either progressed to CIN3+ or cleared (not recorded which).

About this clone: The read is 3 residues too short to cover the CDR3 end, so that end is filled in from the germline J gene. The chain couples TRBV5-1 to TRBJ2-1, with 9 bases identical to TRBD2. The CDR3 loop spans 15 amino acids. Germline loops: CDR1 SGHRS, CDR2 YFSETQ. After removal of 0 bases from V and 5 bases from J, the junction contained 3 bases not matched to a gene. The CDR3 here is CASSLVAGADNEQFF. CDR3 DNA, as far as it was read: TGCGCCAGCAGCTTGGTAGCGGGGGCGGACAATGAG.

Note on this clone: Read sequence stops 3 residues before the CDR3 end, and the germline J gene provides the missing end. The sample has other DNA sequences that encode this CDR3 too. The chain links TRBV30 to TRBJ1-3; D unclear. Germline CDR1 GTSNPN, CDR2 SVGIG (reference sequence). The CDR3 is 13 amino acids. Between the trimmed V and J ends, which lost 5 bases and 0 bases, there was a span of 8 bases. The CDR3 sequence: CAWDKHSGNTIYF. The part of the CDR3 DNA that was read is TGTGCCTGGGACAAGCACTCTGGAAACACC.

A note on this clone: The observed sequence ends 3 residues before the CDR3 terminus, with the missing tail filled in from the germline J gene. J is TRBJ2-7 and V is TRBV27, with a tentative D call TRBD1 (6 bases). Germline lookup yields CDR1 MNHEY and CDR2 SMNVEV (reference sequence). The CDR3 totals 16 residues. V was pared by 2 bases and J by 0 bases, with 14 bases between. CDR3 residues: CASSLGSGRGSYEQYF. The CDR3 bases that were read are TGTGCCAGCAGTTTAGGGTCGGGCAGGGGCTCCTACGAG.

Note on this clone: Read coverage stops 3 residues before the CDR3 terminus; the germline J gene supplies the remainder. The J gene is TRBJ2-1, the V gene TRBV20-1; D is unresolved. CDR1 and CDR2 from the germline V gene are DFQATT and SNEGSKA (reference sequence). V lost 5 bases, J lost 6 bases, and 8 bases lay in between. The CDR3 contains 11 residues. The CDR3 is CSAPSGNEQFF. The CDR3 DNA, read in part, is TGCAGTGCTCCCAGTGGCAATGAG.

About this clone itself: Coverage ceases 3 residues before the CDR3 finishes, and the germline J gene fills in the end. The chain recombines TRBV5-5 with TRBJ1-2; D is unclear. V dropped 3 bases and J dropped 5 bases, with 8 bases sitting between them. This CDR3 contains 12 residues. Germline V CDR1 and CDR2: SGHKS, YYEKEE (reference sequence). The CDR3 loop is CASSSQIYGYTF. CDR3 bases read: TGTGCCAGCAGCTCACAGATATATGGC. Filled out from reference TRBV5-5 and TRBJ1-2, the complete variable domain reads DAGVTQSPTHLIKTRGQQVTLRCSPISGHKSVSWYQQVLGQGPQFIFQYYEKEERGRGNFPDRFSARQFPNYSSELNVNALLLGDSALYLCASSSQIYGYTFGSGTRLTVV.

Details on this clone: The CDR3 end is not reached by the read, which stops 3 residues before it; the germline J gene fills it in. This sequence joins TRBV5-1 and TRBJ2-3; 7 nucleotides align to TRBD1. CDR1 SGHRS and CDR2 YFSETQ come from the germline V gene. The CDR3 is 15 residues long. The ends lost 6 bases at V and 0 bases at J; junction bases unmatched: 7. This CDR3 is CASTETGLSTDTQYF. The sequenced CDR3 bases are TGCGCCAGCACCGAGACAGGGCTTAGCACAGATACG.

In regard to this clone: The read ends 3 residues before the CDR3 terminus; that terminus is restored from the germline J gene. The chain uses TRBV19 and TRBJ2-2; D unresolved. The germline V gene has CDR1 LNHDA and CDR2 SQIVND (reference sequence). V was trimmed by 7 bases and J by 3 bases, leaving 12 bases between them. This CDR3 spans 14 amino acids. The CDR3 spells CASTFSGYTGELFF. Incomplete CDR3 DNA: TGTGCCAGTACTTTTTCAGGCTACACCGGGGAG. Looking up the rest from reference TRBV19 and TRBJ2-2 gives the full variable domain: DGGITQSPKYLFRKEGQNVTLSCEQNLNHDAMYWYRQDPGQGLRLIYYSQIVNDFQKGDIAEGYSVSREKKESFPLTVTSAQKNPTAFYLCASTFSGYTGELFFGEGSRLTVL.

CDR3 amino acids: CASSPELVGLQETQYF. The sequenced part of the CDR3 DNA is TGTGCCAGCTCACCTGAGCTAGTTGGCCTCCAAGAGACC. This chain connects TRBV18 to TRBJ2-5; D is undetermined. The read stops 3 residues short of the end of the CDR3; the missing end is completed from the germline J gene. V lost 3 bases, J lost 1 base, and 15 bases lay in between. Germline V gene lookup returns CDR1 KGHSH and CDR2 LQKENI. The CDR3 has 16 residues. The whole variable domain, remainder taken from reference TRBV18 and TRBJ2-5, is NAGVMQNPRHLVRRRGQEARLRCSPMKGHSHVYWYRQLPEEGLKFMVYLQKENIIDESGMPKERFSAEFPKEGPSILRIQQVVRGDSAAYFCASSPELVGLQETQYFGPGTRLLVL.

For this clone: The CDR3 end is not reached by the read, which stops 3 residues before it; the germline J gene fills it in. This chain joins TRBV28 and TRBJ1-2; no firm D call. The CDR3 extends over 11 amino acids. Deletions cut 11 bases from V and 5 bases from J, with 12 bases between. Per the germline V gene, CDR1 is MDHEN and CDR2 is SYDVKM. CDR3 sequence: CAAGQAYGYTF. The CDR3 DNA, read in part, is TGTGCCGCCGGCCAGGCTTATGGC.

Worth noting for this clone: Read coverage stops 3 residues before the CDR3 terminus; the germline J gene supplies the remainder. This rearrangement joins TRBV5-1 to TRBJ1-4; no definite D call. The CDR3 is 15 residues long. Germline CDR1 SGHRS, CDR2 YFSETQ. V was pared by 0 bases and J by 0 bases, with 6 bases between. The sequenced part of the CDR3 DNA is TGCGCCAGCAGCTTGGCCAGTTCAACTAATGAAAAA. Its protein product is CASSLASSTNEK. The CDR3, in full, reads CASSLASSTNEKLFF. Using reference TRBV5-1 and TRBJ1-4 for the parts outside the CDR3, the full variable domain is KAGVTQTPRYLIKTRGQQVTLSCSPISGHRSVSWYQQTPGQGLQFLFEYFSETQRNKGNFPGRFSGRQFSNSRSEMNVSTLELGDSALYLCASSLASSTNEKLFFGSGTQLSVL.

A remark on this clone: The CDR3 end falls 3 residues outside the read, so it is completed with the germline J gene. V and J are TRBV7-9 and TRBJ2-3; 9 nucleotides line up with TRBD1. Germline lookup yields CDR1 SEHNR and CDR2 FQNEAQ (reference sequence). CDR3 length: 14 residues. CDR3 protein: CASSRTGDQETQYF. The sequenced part of the CDR3 DNA is TGTGCCAGCAGCCGGACAGGGGATCAAGAGACG. The entire variable domain, with the rest obtained from reference TRBV7-9 and TRBJ2-3, is as follows: DTGVSQNPRHKITKRGQNVTFRCDPISEHNRLYWYRQTLGQGPEFLTYFQNEAQLEKSRLLSDRFSAERPKGSFSTLEIQRTEQGDSAMYLCASSRTGDQETQYFGPGTRLTVL.

As for this clone: The read gets to within 3 residues of the CDR3 end, and the germline J gene fills in the rest. Other DNA sequences within the sample encode an identical CDR3. The genes are TRBV2 and TRBJ1-3, with D hard to call. The CDR3 contains 13 residues. V lost 8 bases and J lost 2, with 10 bases in between. Germline CDR1 is SNHLY and CDR2 is FYNNEI. The CDR3 sequence: CASLEGPGNTIYF. The covered CDR3 bases are TGTGCCAGCTTAGAAGGGCCTGGAAACACC.

Worth noting for this clone: The missing CDR3 end, 3 residues past where the read stops, is filled in from the germline J gene. V and J are TRBV5-1 and TRBJ2-5; TRBD2 matches at 13 bases. The CDR3 sequence is 16 residues long. Germline V CDR1 and CDR2: SGHRS, YFSETQ. Partial CDR3 DNA: TGCGCCAGCAGCTTCCGGACTAGCGGGAGCACAGATACC. This translates into CASSFRTSGSTDT. The whole CDR3 protein is CASSFRTSGSTDTQYF.

To note about this clone: The read terminates 3 residues before the CDR3 end, so the remaining end is supplied by the germline J gene. V and J are TRBV5-1 and TRBJ2-2, with D possibly being TRBD2 (6 bases). V was shortened by 3 bases and J by 6 bases, with 18 bases between the two germline ends. This CDR3 contains 16 residues. Germline V CDR1 and CDR2: SGHRS, YFSETQ. The CDR3 loop reads CASSSGTQSLPGELFF. The DNA read from the CDR3 is TGCGCCAGCAGCTCCGGGACTCAGAGTCTCCCCGGGGAG.

Comments on this clone: The sequenced fragment ends 3 residues before the CDR3 boundary, so the rest is inferred from the germline J gene. The chain joins TRBV29-1 to TRBJ2-1; 8 bases fit TRBD2. Per the germline V gene, CDR1 is SQVTM and CDR2 is ANQGSEA. This CDR3 has 12 amino acids. V gave up 7 bases and J gave up 8 bases; unmatched junction bases: 7. CDR3 amino acids: CSGRGAFYEQFF. The part of the CDR3 DNA that was read is TGCAGCGGGCGGGGGGCCTTCTATGAG.

Notes on this clone: Read coverage stops 3 residues before the CDR3 terminus; the germline J gene supplies the remainder. The genes are TRBV20-1 and TRBJ2-1; the match to TRBD2 covers 12 bases. The CDR3 consists of 13 residues. Trimming removed 7 bases from V and 9 bases from J; junction bases left unmatched: 7. Germline lookup yields CDR1 DFQATT and CDR2 SNEGSKA (reference sequence). The CDR3: CSVLAGGDSEQFF. The CDR3 bases that were read are TGCAGTGTCCTAGCGGGGGGGGACTCTGAG.

A word on this clone: The read is 3 residues too short to cover the CDR3 end, so that end is filled in from the germline J gene. The V and J genes are TRBV20-1 and TRBJ2-3, with 9 bases lining up with TRBD2. Germline loops: CDR1 DFQATT, CDR2 SNEGSKA (reference sequence). CDR3 length: 15 amino acids. CDR3 residues: CSARSGGGAYGTQYF. CDR3 DNA (partial): TGCAGTGCTAGGTCCGGCGGGGGGGCGTATGGGACG.

In the case of this clone: The read finishes 3 residues shy of the CDR3 end, and the germline J gene is used to complete it. V usage is TRBV12-3 or TRBV12-4 and J usage is TRBJ2-3; no definite D call. The CDR3 has 13 residues. The CDR3 loop reads CASSFDWQETQYF. Incomplete CDR3 DNA: TGTGCCAGCAGTTTCGACTGGCAAGAGACG.

A word on this clone: The CDR3 end is not reached by the read, which stops 3 residues before it; the germline J gene fills it in. This chain connects TRBV5-4 to TRBJ2-7; D may be TRBD2 (5 bases). V dropped 3 bases and J dropped 5 bases, with 15 bases sitting between them. CDR1 is SGHNT, CDR2 YYREEE, per germline (reference sequence). This CDR3 is 14 amino acids long. The CDR3 bases that were read are TGTGCCAGCAGCTCGTCGGCCGGGGTCCACGAG. Translating it yields CASSSSAGVHE. The complete CDR3 reads CASSSSAGVHEQYF.

CDR3: CASSLRWNTEAFF. The CDR3 bases that were read are TGTGCCAGCAGCCTTCGGTGGAACACTGAA. The V gene is TRBV7-8, the J gene TRBJ1-1; D not resolved. The CDR3 extends 3 residues past the end of the read, so its final part is completed from the germline J gene. In germline, CDR1 is SGHVS, CDR2 FQNEAQ. Trimming stripped 5 bases from V and 1 base from J, with 8 bases between. The CDR3 is made up of 13 amino acids.

In regard to this clone: The observed sequence ends 3 residues before the CDR3 terminus, with the missing tail filled in from the germline J gene. This rearrangement joins TRBV7-2 to TRBJ2-4; 7 nucleotides match TRBD2. Germline V lookup: CDR1 SGHTA, CDR2 FQGNSA. The CDR3 extends over 15 amino acids. Incomplete CDR3 DNA: TGTGCCAGCAGCTTCAGCGGGACCTCCGGCTATGGT. It encodes CASSFSGTSGYG. The full CDR3 sequence reads CASSFSGTSGYGQYF. Together with reference TRBV7-2 and TRBJ2-4, the CDR3 gives the full variable domain: GAGVSQSPSNKVTEKGKDVELRCDPISGHTALYWYRQSLGQGLEFLIYFQGNSAPDKSGLPSDRFSAERTGGSVSTLTIQRTQQEDSAVYLCASSFSGTSGYGQYFGAGTRLSVL.

Note on this clone: The DNA ends 3 residues before the CDR3 does, and the rest of the CDR3 is filled in from the germline J gene. This chain uses TRBV5-5 with TRBJ2-2, with D possibly called TRBD1 or TRBD2 (6 bases each). The CDR3 has 14 residues. Germline V gene sequence: CDR1 SGHKS, CDR2 YYEKEE (reference sequence). The CDR3 loop reads CASSLGGTLEKLFF. The part of the CDR3 DNA that was read is TGTGCCAGCAGCTTAGGAGGGACACTGGAAAAG.

Details on this clone: The read ends 3 residues early relative to the CDR3; the germline J gene fills the gap. The J gene is TRBJ2-7, the V gene TRBV27; 9 nucleotides line up with TRBD1. The CDR3 loop spans 15 amino acids. Germline trimming cut 3 bases from V and 2 bases from J; bases unmatched to any gene: 5. The germline V gene encodes CDR1 MNHEY and CDR2 SMNVEV (reference sequence). The part of the CDR3 DNA that was read is TGTGCCAGCAGTTTGAGGGGACAGGGAACCTACGAG. Residues: CASSLRGQGTYE. The full CDR3 protein is CASSLRGQGTYEQYF.

This clone is called medium-sized based on its frequency. The DNA ends 3 residues before the CDR3 does, and the rest of the CDR3 is filled in from the germline J gene. V usage is TRBV29-1 and J usage is TRBJ1-1, with D hard to call. Germline V gene data show CDR1 as SQVTM and CDR2 as ANQGSEA. CDR3 length equals 13 residues. Trimming stripped 7 bases from V and 1 base from J, with 13 bases between. This CDR3 is CSADSAGNTEAFF. CDR3 DNA (partial): TGCAGCGCCGACTCGGCGGGGAACACTGAA.

A note on this clone: The missing CDR3 end, 3 residues past where the read stops, is filled in from the germline J gene. The rearrangement links TRBV30 to TRBJ2-3; weak D call: TRBD1 (5 bases). The germline gives CDR1 GTSNPN, CDR2 SVGIG (reference sequence). The CDR3 sequence is 13 residues long. Partial CDR3 DNA: TGTGCCTGGAGTGTGTCAGGGTCCGAGACG. Its protein product is CAWSVSGSET. The complete CDR3 reads CAWSVSGSETQYF.

Concerning this clone itself: Read coverage stops 3 residues before the CDR3 terminus; the germline J gene supplies the remainder. This chain joins TRBV5-1 and TRBJ2-7; no reliable D call. CDR3 length: 14 amino acids. Trimming shortened V by 2 bases and J by 3 bases, and 12 bases separated the two germline ends. Germline V gene sequence: CDR1 SGHRS, CDR2 YFSETQ. The CDR3 protein is CASSLEAGGYEQYF. Partial CDR3 DNA: TGCGCCAGCAGCTTAGAGGCCGGCGGCTACGAG.

Remarks on this clone: The CDR3 is cut off 3 residues early in the read; its end comes from the germline J gene. The V gene is TRBV7-9, the J gene TRBJ1-6; D is unresolved. This CDR3 comprises 13 residues. V was trimmed by 4 bases and J by 7 bases, leaving 8 bases between them. Germline V CDR1 and CDR2: SEHNR, FQNEAQ (reference sequence). CDR3: CASSSALNSPLHF. The sequenced CDR3 bases are TGTGCCAGCAGCTCCGCACTGAATTCACCC.

According to its frequency, this clone is medium-sized. The CDR3 protein is CSAWTGPTEAFF. CDR3 DNA (partial): TGCAGCGCGTGGACAGGGCCCACTGAA. The genes are TRBV29-1 and TRBJ1-1; 8 bases agree with TRBD1. From the germline J gene comes the end of the CDR3, since the read stops 3 residues before it. The CDR3 is 12 amino acids. Germline V gives CDR1 SQVTM, CDR2 ANQGSEA. The J segment lost 4 bases and the V segment lost 7 bases, leaving 5 bases of the junction unmatched.

In regard to this clone: The read stops 3 residues short of the end of the CDR3; the missing end is completed from the germline J gene. This sequence joins TRBV19 and TRBJ2-1; 10 nucleotides align to TRBD1. This CDR3 region has 15 residues. The V gene's germline CDR1 is LNHDA and CDR2 SQIVND (reference sequence). V shed 4 bases, J shed 2 bases, and the junction held 2 bases outside the gene matches. The CDR3 sequence is CASSKTGGAYNEQFF. The part of the CDR3 DNA that was read is TGTGCCAGTAGTAAGACAGGGGGCGCCTACAATGAG.